Listed below are T cell receptor beta chains from one sample, sequenced in a study of T cells in Graves' hyperthyroidism and ophthalmopathy. TCRdb re-called the multiplex PCR reads through MiXCR, storing one row per CDR3 protein. The repertoire consists of 300,000 or so distinct CDR3 sequences, with over 15% occurring once and the leading ten covering approximately 57%. The sequenced material came from blood. The receptors derive from a woman aged 60-70 years with Graves' ophthalmopathy. The CDR3 runs from the conserved cysteine through the conserved F or W. The D gene is left open where the match is weak. Not all rows give a size; the values are once, few, many and, for expanded clones, a class.

J: TRBJ2-1; V: TRBV9; D: TRBD2; size: many; DNA: TGTGCCAGCAGCGTAAAAGCGGGGGCTAGGGATGAGCAGTTCTTC; CDR3: CASSVKAGARDEQFF
J: TRBJ1-1; V: TRBV6-2/TRBV6-3; D: .; size: many; DNA: TGTGCCAGCAGCGGAGCTTGGGCCACTGAAGCTTTCTTT; CDR3: CASSGAWATEAFF
J: TRBJ2-7; V: TRBV4-1; D: TRBD2; size: many; DNA: TGCGCCAGCAGCCAAGCTATTCTAGCGGGAGCAGGCGAGCAGTACTTC; CDR3: CASSQAILAGAGEQYF
J: TRBJ1-6; V: TRBV5-4; D: .; size: .; DNA: TGTGCCAGCAGCTTGGTCCTCGGGGAAAATTCACCCCTCCACTTT; CDR3: CASSLVLGENSPLHF
J: TRBJ2-7; V: TRBV6-1; D: .; size: many; DNA: TGTGCCAGCAGTCCTCGGAGAACACAGGACTACGAGCAGTACTTC; CDR3: CASSPRRTQDYEQYF
J: TRBJ1-4; V: TRBV7-2; D: .; size: many; DNA: TGTGCCAGCAGCTTATACGGTGAAAAACTGTTTTTT; CDR3: CASSLYGEKLFF
J: TRBJ1-3; V: TRBV19; D: TRBD1; size: few; DNA: TGTGCCAGTATGGAATCAGCAGGGGGAGGAAACACCATATATTTT; CDR3: CASMESAGGGNTIYF
J: TRBJ2-7; V: TRBV29-1; D: .; size: many; DNA: TGCAGCGTTGACCCAACAGGAGGAAGAGAGCAGTACTTC; CDR3: CSVDPTGGREQYF
J: TRBJ1-2; V: TRBV28; D: .; size: many; DNA: TGTGCCAGCAGCCACGGCGGGACATCATATGGCTACACCTTC; CDR3: CASSHGGTSYGYTF
J: TRBJ2-1; V: TRBV20-1; D: TRBD1; size: .; DNA: TGCAGTGAAAATTACTACGGGACAGAGAACAATGAGCAGTTCTTC; CDR3: CSENYYGTENNEQFF
J: TRBJ2-3; V: TRBV7-2; D: TRBD2; size: once; DNA: TGTGCCAGCAGCTCGGGACTACGGGATTGGCAGTATTTT; CDR3: CASSSGLRDWQYF
J: TRBJ2-7; V: TRBV14; D: .; size: many; DNA: TGTGCCAGCAGCCAAGAGCATGTGGTTTCTCTCGAGCAGTACTTC; CDR3: CASSQEHVVSLEQYF
J: TRBJ1-4; V: TRBV11-2; D: .; size: .; DNA: TGTGCCAGCAGCTCGGTGGCAGGGAGTAATGAAAAACTGTTTTTT; CDR3: CASSSVAGSNEKLFF
J: TRBJ2-1; V: TRBV14; D: .; size: many; DNA: TGTGCCAGCAGCCAGTACCGGGGAAATGAGCAGTTCTTC; CDR3: CASSQYRGNEQFF
J: TRBJ2-7; V: TRBV6-1; D: .; size: few; DNA: TGTGCCAGCAGACAAAAGGAGAGGGCCCACGAGCAGTACTTC; CDR3: CASRQKERAHEQYF
J: TRBJ2-7; V: TRBV9; D: .; size: .; DNA: TGTGCCAGCAGCCGCCGGGGGACGAGAGTTATGTACGAGCAGTACTTC; CDR3: CASSRRGTRVMYEQYF
J: TRBJ2-5; V: TRBV7-2; D: .; size: many; DNA: TGTGCCAGCAGCGTCGTAACAGGGTTGGAAGAGACCCAGTACTTC; CDR3: CASSVVTGLEETQYF
J: TRBJ2-3; V: TRBV10-3; D: TRBD2; size: many; DNA: TGTGCCATCAGTGCGGTGGCTAGCGGCATCCGAGATACGCAGTATTTT; CDR3: CAISAVASGIRDTQYF
J: TRBJ1-2; V: TRBV5-1; D: .; size: few; DNA: TGCGCCAGCTCGGGGGCAGGGGTGAACTATGGCTACACCTTC; CDR3: CASSGAGVNYGYTF
J: TRBJ2-3; V: TRBV5-1; D: TRBD1; size: .; DNA: TGCGCCAGCAGCTCATCAGGGGGAAGCACAGATACGCAGTATTTT; CDR3: CASSSSGGSTDTQYF
J: TRBJ2-5; V: TRBV6-6; D: .; size: few; DNA: TGTGCCAGCAGTTACTCAACCAGGGTCGGGGAGACCCAGTACTTC; CDR3: CASSYSTRVGETQYF
J: TRBJ2-3; V: TRBV30; D: .; size: many; DNA: TGTGCCTGGAGTCGACGGAGGGCAGATACGCAGTATTTT; CDR3: CAWSRRRADTQYF
J: TRBJ1-1; V: TRBV30; D: .; size: many; DNA: TGTGCCTGGACCAAAGGACTGAAAGCTTTCTTT; CDR3: CAWTKGLKAFF
J: TRBJ1-5; V: TRBV30; D: TRBD1; size: many; DNA: TGTGCCTGGAGCAACCAAGGGACAGCCAAGTATCAGCCCCAGCATTTT; CDR3: CAWSNQGTAKYQPQHF
J: TRBJ2-2; V: TRBV7-9; D: .; size: .; DNA: TGTGCCAGCAGCTCCGCCGGGCCTTGGCTCACCGGGGAGCTGTTTTTT; CDR3: CASSSAGPWLTGELFF
J: TRBJ2-7; V: TRBV20-1; D: TRBD2; size: .; DNA: TGCAGTGCAATCCTAGCGGGAGGGGCCTCCTACGAGCAGTACTTC; CDR3: CSAILAGGASYEQYF
J: TRBJ1-2; V: TRBV27; D: TRBD1; size: many; DNA: TGTGCCAGCAGTTTAACGTCCAGGGGGTTATATGGCTACACCTTC; CDR3: CASSLTSRGLYGYTF
J: TRBJ2-5; V: TRBV5-1; D: .; size: few; DNA: TGCGCCAGCAGCTTATCAAAAAATATGGATCCTCGAGAGACCCAGTACTTC; CDR3: CASSLSKNMDPRETQYF
J: TRBJ1-2; V: TRBV4-1; D: .; size: .; DNA: TGCGCCAGCAGCCACCCTGCAGCCCGGACGAACTATGGCTACACCTTC; CDR3: CASSHPAARTNYGYTF
J: TRBJ1-4; V: TRBV7-2; D: .; size: many; DNA: TGTGCCAGCAGCTTAAGGTTCCTTACCGGGACAAGTAATGAAAAACTGTTTTTT; CDR3: CASSLRFLTGTSNEKLFF
J: TRBJ2-1; V: TRBV4-1; D: TRBD2; size: few; DNA: TGCGCCAGCAGCCAACTTAGACTAGCGGGAGGGGAATATGAGCAGTTCTTC; CDR3: CASSQLRLAGGEYEQFF
J: TRBJ1-1; V: TRBV9; D: TRBD1; size: .; DNA: TGTGCCAGCAGCGTAGCTTCGGACAGGGCCATGAACACTGAAGCTTTCTTT; CDR3: CASSVASDRAMNTEAFF
J: TRBJ1-1; V: TRBV25-1; D: .; size: few; DNA: TGTGCCAGCAGTGAATTTAGGGGCGGCACTGAAGCTTTCTTT; CDR3: CASSEFRGGTEAFF
J: TRBJ1-4; V: TRBV4-2; D: TRBD1; size: .; DNA: TGTGCCAGCAGCCAAGAACGGGGACAGGGGTTTGAAAAACTGTTTTTT; CDR3: CASSQERGQGFEKLFF